A selection of T cell receptor beta chains follows, all from one sample in a study of T cell responses to AZD1222 COVID-19 vaccine. TCRdb's copy holds only in-frame clones and misses some; the assay was immunoSEQ multiplex PCR. Of 150,000 to 200,000 clones in the sample, about 89% were seen once. The sequenced sample was peripheral blood, obtained 28 days after the second AZD1222 dose. The origin of the receptors is an adult who received the AZD1222 COVID-19 vaccine. The CDR3 runs from the conserved cysteine through the conserved F or W. The D gene is left open where the match is weak. Clone size, where shown, is once, few, many, or a class for clones that have expanded.

.,.,TRBJ2-2,TRBV25-1,CASSEEERNTGELFF,TGTGCCAGCAGTGAGGAAGAGAGAAACACCGGGGAGCTGTTTTTT
.,.,TRBJ1-3,TRBV12-3/TRBV12-4,CASTLAKNTIYF,TGTGCCAGCACCCTGGCCAAAAACACCATATATTTT
.,.,TRBJ2-1,TRBV12-3/TRBV12-4,CASSFIRADEQFF,TGTGCCAGCAGTTTTATAAGGGCTGATGAGCAGTTCTTC
.,TRBD2,TRBJ2-3,TRBV24-1,CATSDPGLAGPTDTQYF,TGTGCCACCAGTGACCCCGGACTAGCGGGCCCCACAGATACGCAGTATTTT
.,.,TRBJ2-6,TRBV19,CASSMSGSGANVLTF,TGTGCCAGTAGTATGTCAGGGTCCGGGGCCAACGTCCTGACTTTC
.,TRBD1,TRBJ1-4,TRBV18,CASSHTGTDNEKLFF,TGTGCCAGCTCACATACCGGGACAGATAATGAAAAACTGTTTTTT
once,TRBD2,TRBJ2-1,TRBV4-1,CASRVTLAGSYNEQFF,TGCGCCAGCAGAGTTACTCTAGCGGGATCTTACAATGAGCAGTTCTTC
.,.,TRBJ2-1,TRBV19,CASRGGFYNEQFF,TGTGCCAGTAGAGGGGGGTTTTACAATGAGCAGTTCTTC
.,TRBD2,TRBJ2-7,TRBV20-1,CSARDGEGQYF,TGCAGTGCTAGAGATGGGGAGGGGCAGTACTTC
.,.,TRBJ2-7,TRBV24-1,CATSDSDRPYEQYF,TGTGCCACCAGTGATTCAGACAGGCCCTACGAGCAGTACTTC
.,.,TRBJ1-3,TRBV28,CASSFLSSGNTIYF,TGTGCCAGCAGTTTCTTATCATCTGGAAACACCATATATTTT
.,TRBD1,TRBJ1-2,TRBV2,CASSEFQGAGYGYTF,TGTGCCAGCAGTGAATTTCAGGGGGCCGGCTATGGCTACACCTTC
.,TRBD1,TRBJ1-4,TRBV7-2,CASSLGGQDLEKLFF,TGTGCCAGCAGCTTAGGCGGACAGGATCTTGAAAAACTGTTTTTT
once,TRBD1,TRBJ1-2,TRBV30,CAWSDRGLNGYTF,TGTGCCTGGAGTGACAGGGGGCTGAATGGCTACACCTTC
.,.,TRBJ1-5,TRBV28,CASSQNLDSNQPQHF,TGTGCCAGCAGCCAAAACCTTGACAGCAATCAGCCCCAGCATTTT
.,.,TRBJ1-1,TRBV6-5,CASLGTGVMNTEAFF,TGTGCCAGCCTGGGGACGGGGGTAATGAACACTGAAGCTTTCTTT
.,.,TRBJ2-1,TRBV5-6,CASSLNGDEQFF,TGTGCCAGCAGCTTGAACGGGGATGAGCAGTTCTTC
.,.,TRBJ1-1,TRBV2,CASSERPGSTEAFF,TGTGCCAGCAGTGAGCGACCAGGGTCCACTGAAGCTTTCTTT
once,TRBD2,TRBJ2-2,TRBV5-1,CASHLGLAGNTGELFF,TGCGCCAGCCATTTGGGACTAGCGGGTAACACCGGGGAGCTGTTTTTT
.,TRBD2,TRBJ2-3,TRBV6-1,CASSEALAGDTDTQYF,TGTGCCAGCAGTGAAGCGCTAGCGGGGGACACAGATACGCAGTATTTT
.,.,TRBJ1-3,TRBV7-9,CASNGGGPSGNTIYF,TGTGCCAGCAACGGTGGGGGCCCCTCTGGAAACACCATATATTTT
once,.,TRBJ1-5,TRBV2,CASSGGFQPQHF,TGTGCCAGCAGTGGGGGTTTTCAGCCCCAGCATTTT
.,.,TRBJ1-2,TRBV3-1/TRBV3-2,CASSQGQVGYTF,TGTGCCAGCAGCCAAGGACAGGTTGGCTACACCTTC
.,.,TRBJ1-1,TRBV27,CASSTAGVKAFF,TGTGCCAGCAGTACTGCAGGGGTCAAAGCTTTCTTT
.,.,TRBJ2-2,TRBV24-1,CATSGGQTNTGELFF,TGTGCCACCAGTGGCGGACAGACGAACACCGGGGAGCTGTTTTTT
.,.,TRBJ2-7,TRBV24-1,CATSEPGSYEQYF,TGTGCCACCAGTGAGCCAGGGTCCTACGAGCAGTACTTC
.,.,TRBJ1-5,TRBV5-4,CASSSDRSNQPQHF,TGTGCCAGCAGTTCAGACCGGTCCAATCAGCCCCAGCATTTT
.,TRBD2,TRBJ2-7,TRBV7-2,CASTLLSGSPYEQYF,TGTGCCAGCACCCTCCTTAGCGGGTCCCCCTACGAGCAGTACTTC
.,.,TRBJ2-7,TRBV28,CASSRVGEGVREQYF,TGTGCCAGCAGCAGAGTAGGGGAGGGGGTTAGGGAGCAGTACTTC
.,TRBD2,TRBJ2-7,TRBV28,CASRGTSGASYEQYF,TGTGCCAGCAGGGGGACTAGCGGGGCCTCCTACGAGCAGTACTTC
.,.,TRBJ1-2,TRBV6-5,CASSYGPTTDGYTF,TGTGCCAGCAGTTACGGACCTACTACGGATGGCTACACCTTC
.,.,TRBJ1-1,TRBV28,CASSLFSVQNTEAFF,TGTGCCAGCAGTTTATTTTCGGTTCAAAACACTGAAGCTTTCTTT
.,.,TRBJ2-2,TRBV5-1,CASSKGPLVGELFF,TGCGCCAGCAGCAAGGGACCCCTCGTCGGGGAGCTGTTTTTT
.,.,TRBJ1-3,TRBV6-5,CASINPGGNTIYF,TGTGCCAGCATTAACCCGGGGGGAAACACCATATATTTT
.,.,TRBJ1-3,TRBV30,CAWTGGRKGNTIYF,TGTGCCTGGACTGGGGGCCGAAAGGGAAACACCATATATTTT
.,.,TRBJ2-3,TRBV5-1,CASSLDQITDTQYF,TGCGCCAGCAGCTTGGACCAGATTACAGATACGCAGTATTTT
.,TRBD1,TRBJ2-3,TRBV11-3,CASSLYGTAELDTQYF,TGTGCCAGCAGCTTATACGGGACAGCGGAGCTAGATACGCAGTATTTT
.,.,TRBJ2-7,TRBV5-1,CASSLDLGPISYEQYF,TGCGCCAGCAGCTTGGATCTGGGACCGATTTCCTACGAGCAGTACTTC
.,TRBD1,TRBJ1-5,TRBV6-6,CASSYLGQLPNQPQHF,TGTGCCAGCAGTTACCTGGGACAGCTCCCAAATCAGCCCCAGCATTTT
.,TRBD1,TRBJ2-1,TRBV5-1,CASKGTETYNEQFF,TGCGCCAGCAAGGGGACAGAAACTTACAATGAGCAGTTCTTC
.,TRBD2,TRBJ2-7,TRBV4-1,CASSQVGLAGTTYEQYF,TGCGCCAGCAGCCAAGTGGGTCTAGCGGGAACCACCTACGAGCAGTACTTC
.,.,TRBJ2-1,TRBV5-1,CASRRGPKHSYNEQFF,TGCGCCAGCAGACGCGGACCCAAGCACTCCTACAATGAGCAGTTCTTC
.,.,TRBJ2-7,TRBV21-1,CASSPDRWEQYF,TGTGCCAGCAGCCCAGACCGCTGGGAGCAGTACTTC
.,TRBD2,TRBJ2-1,TRBV2,CASREVAGGILSSYNEQFF,TGTGCCAGCAGGGAGGTAGCGGGAGGGATACTTAGCTCCTACAATGAGCAGTTCTTC
.,.,TRBJ1-3,TRBV15,CATSRDRYSGNTIYF,TGTGCCACCAGCAGGGACAGATACTCTGGAAACACCATATATTTT
once,.,TRBJ2-7,TRBV28,CASTATGAYWLLEQYF,TGTGCCAGCACCGCGACGGGGGCGTATTGGCTCCTCGAGCAGTACTTC
.,TRBD1,TRBJ2-5,TRBV5-4,CASSFGDRETQYF,TGTGCCAGCAGCTTCGGGGACAGGGAGACCCAGTACTTC